These 27 T cell receptor beta chains were all obtained from the same sample, sequenced in a study of cytomegalovirus exposure and HLA in healthy donors (TCRdb year 2017). The library was generated by the immunoSEQ multiplex PCR assay. For the multiplex PCR, a mixture combining 60 forward primers for TCR Vbeta segments and 13 reverse primers for TCR Jbeta segments was used. TCRdb carries this immuneACCESS record with in-frame sequences only. Its versions omit some clonotypes, under half of them owing to an unresolved V gene in the studies checked, with the rest unexplained. Here the sample has around 100,000 clones; about 80% occur a single time. Together, the top ten hold roughly 2.5% of the sample. The sample comprised PBMCs. Source of these receptors: a man in his fifties or sixties in good health and CMV-seropositive.

The V call is TRBV5-1, the J call TRBJ2-5; no clear D gene. The V end was cut by 0 bases, the J end by 9 bases, with 9 bases between. This CDR3 contains 12 residues. CDR1 SGHRS and CDR2 YFSETQ come from the germline V gene. In DNA form, the CDR3 reads TGCGCCAGCAGCTTGGACACCCCCGCCCAGTACTTC. Translating it yields CASSLDTPAQYF. Filled out from reference TRBV5-1 and TRBJ2-5, the complete variable domain reads KAGVTQTPRYLIKTRGQQVTLSCSPISGHRSVSWYQQTPGQGLQFLFEYFSETQRNKGNFPGRFSGRQFSNSRSEMNVSTLELGDSALYLCASSLDTPAQYFGPGTRLLVL.

The V and J genes are TRBV11-2 and TRBJ1-5; D is ambiguous. Trimming took off 6 bases at V and 0 bases at J, with 6 bases between the two ends. The CDR3 spans 13 residues. Germline lookup yields CDR1 SGHAT and CDR2 FQNNGV. CDR3 bases: TGTGCCAGCAGTCCTAATAGCAATCAGCCCCAGCATTTT. Translating gives CASSPNSNQPQHF. Full variable domain (remainder filled in from reference TRBV11-2 and TRBJ1-5): EAGVAQSPRYKIIEKRQSVAFWCNPISGHATLYWYQQILGQGPKLLIQFQNNGVVDDSQLPKDRFSAERLKGVDSTLKIQPAKLEDSAVYLCASSPNSNQPQHFGDGTRLSIL.

This clone has only a few counts. The V call is TRBV6-1, the J call TRBJ1-1; D is ambiguous. CDR3 size: 11 residues. Germline values: CDR1 MNHNS, CDR2 SASEGT. Trimming took 7 bases from V and 3 from J, leaving 6 bases between them. The CDR3 DNA follows: TGTGCCAGCACCCGGTACACTGAAGCTTTCTTT. This codes for CASTRYTEAFF.

This chain links TRBV7-2 with TRBJ1-5, with D uncertain. V lost 1 base, J lost 4 bases, and 5 bases lay in between. Germline-derived CDR1 and CDR2 are SGHTA and FQGNSA. The CDR3 length is 13 residues. The CDR3 nucleotides are TGTGCCAGCAGCTTAGACGGGAATCAGCCCCAGCATTTT. This translates into CASSLDGNQPQHF.

The chain couples TRBV10-3 to TRBJ2-3, with 7 bases lining up with TRBD2. The CDR3 runs to 15 residues. The V segment lost 4 bases and the J segment 3 bases; nucleotides outside the gene matches: 7. Germline CDR1 ENHRY, CDR2 SYGVKD. Here the CDR3 reads CAISGNNGGTDTQYF. Written as DNA, the CDR3 is TGTGCCATCAGTGGAAATAACGGGGGGACAGATACGCAGTATTTT.

This clone was detected a few times. V is TRBV5-1 and J is TRBJ1-3; possibly TRBD1 for D (5 bases). Trimming stripped 4 bases from V and 0 bases from J, with 8 bases between. This CDR3 has 14 amino acids. From germline, CDR1 is SGHRS and CDR2 YFSETQ. The CDR3 DNA reads TGCGCCAGCAGCCCGGACATCTCTGGAAACACCATATATTTT. This codes for CASSPDISGNTIYF.

V gene TRBV19 combines with J gene TRBJ2-5, with TRBD1 matching 7 bases. Looked up from germline, CDR1 is LNHDA and CDR2 is SQIVND (reference sequence). The junction had 7 bases not matched to a gene; V was cut back by 9 bases and J by 0 bases. The CDR3 has 14 residues. The CDR3 loop reads CASRDSRYQETQYF. The CDR3 DNA reads TGTGCCAGCCGGGACAGCCGGTACCAAGAGACCCAGTACTTC.

The V gene is TRBV5-1, the J gene TRBJ2-5; 10 bases are shared with TRBD2. Germline CDR1 reads SGHRS; CDR2 reads YFSETQ. The CDR3 is 17 residues long. The junction had 12 bases not matched to a gene; V was cut back by 0 bases and J by 7 bases. This CDR3 reads CASSLGSTSGVRGTQYF. In nucleotides, the CDR3 is TGCGCCAGCAGCTTGGGTTCTACTAGCGGGGTGCGAGGGACCCAGTACTTC.

The chain combines TRBV12-5 with TRBJ2-5; D is unresolved. This CDR3 is built from 13 residues. V gave up 2 bases and J gave up 1 base, with 5 bases separating them. The germline V gene has CDR1 LGHNT and CDR2 FRNRAP. CDR3 residues: CASGLNSQETQYF. The CDR3 DNA reads as TGTGCTAGTGGTTTGAACAGCCAAGAGACCCAGTACTTC.

The chain is built from TRBV5-4 and TRBJ2-5; possible D gene TRBD2, 6 bases. The CDR3 covers 14 residues. CDR1 is SGHNT, CDR2 YYREEE, per germline (reference sequence). Trimming shortened V by 0 bases and J by 11 bases, and 17 bases separated the two germline ends. CDR3 sequence: CASSLGGGLRVQYF. The CDR3 region has the DNA TGTGCCAGCAGCTTGGGGGGAGGACTGAGGGTGCAGTACTTC.

In DNA, the CDR3 is TGTGCCAGCAGCTTAAAGGAGTCCTCGCGGGGAAACACCATATATTTT. Encoded protein: CASSLKESSRGNTIYF. The rearrangement links TRBV7-2 to TRBJ1-3; D gene unclear. This CDR3 contains 16 residues. Trimming removed 2 bases at V and 4 bases at J, with 15 bases between. CDR1 is SGHTA, CDR2 FQGNSA, per germline. Supplemented by reference TRBV7-2 and TRBJ1-3, the full variable domain reads GAGVSQSPSNKVTEKGKDVELRCDPISGHTALYWYRQSLGQGLEFLIYFQGNSAPDKSGLPSDRFSAERTGGSVSTLTIQRTQQEDSAVYLCASSLKESSRGNTIYFGEGSWLTVV.

V usage is TRBV27 and J usage is TRBJ2-3; D possibly corresponds to TRBD1 (5 bases). Germline V lookup: CDR1 MNHEY, CDR2 SMNVEV (reference sequence). The CDR3 loop spans 15 amino acids. The ends were cut back, 6 bases at V and 5 bases at J, with 18 bases in the middle. The CDR3 nucleotides read TGTGCCAGCAGCCGTAGCCCCCAGGGCGAAGATACGCAGTATTTT. This codes for CASSRSPQGEDTQYF.

The chain carries TRBV18 and TRBJ1-5; D might be TRBD1 (6 bases). The germline V gene has CDR1 KGHSH and CDR2 LQKENI. Between the trimmed V and J ends, which lost 3 bases and 0 bases, there was a span of 9 bases. There are 15 residues in the CDR3. CDR3 residues: CASSPVQGSNQPQHF. In DNA form, the CDR3 reads TGTGCCAGCTCACCCGTACAGGGTAGCAATCAGCCCCAGCATTTT.

The chain uses TRBV7-8 and TRBJ1-1, with a weak D call TRBD1 (6 bases). V gave up 5 bases and J gave up 0 bases, with 13 bases separating them. The germline V gene has CDR1 SGHVS and CDR2 FQNEAQ. The CDR3 is 15 amino acids. Written as DNA, the CDR3 is TGTGCCAGCAGCGACGCAGGGGTCCTGAACACTGAAGCTTTCTTT. Residues: CASSDAGVLNTEAFF.

The rearrangement joins TRBV6-5 to TRBJ2-1; TRBD2 is a possible D gene (6 bases). Looked up from germline, CDR1 is MNHEY and CDR2 is SVGAGI. The germline V and J ends were trimmed by 0 bases and 4 bases, with 10 bases remaining between them. The CDR3 consists of 15 residues. The CDR3 nucleotides are TGTGCCAGCAGTTACTCGCTAGCGCAATACAATGAGCAGTTCTTC. It is translated as CASSYSLAQYNEQFF.

The gene calls are TRBV4-1 and TRBJ2-7, with D maybe TRBD1 (6 bases). The CDR3 consists of 15 residues. The V end lost 1 base, the J end lost 2 bases, and 12 bases lay between the germline ends. Germline CDR1 is MGHRA and CDR2 is YSYEKL. The CDR3 spells CASSQGRGVPYEQYF. The DNA of the CDR3 is TGCGCCAGCAGCCAAGGCAGGGGTGTGCCCTACGAGCAGTACTTC.

V is TRBV5-6 and J is TRBJ1-1; tentative D call: TRBD1 (6 bases). The CDR3 sequence is 13 residues long. The germline gives CDR1 SGHDT, CDR2 YYEEEE. V gave up 0 bases and J gave up 5 bases, with 8 bases separating them. The CDR3, as DNA: TGTGCCAGCAGCTTGGCAGGGGATACTGAAGCTTTCTTT. Its translation is CASSLAGDTEAFF.

This sequence joins TRBV9 and TRBJ1-1; D gene unclear. From germline, CDR1 is SGDLS and CDR2 YYNGEE. V lost 4 bases, J lost 1 base, and 11 bases lay in between. The CDR3 is 14 residues long. The CDR3 loop reads CASSREIANTEAFF. The CDR3 DNA reads TGTGCCAGCAGCCGGGAGATCGCGAACACTGAAGCTTTCTTT.

The V gene is TRBV4-1, the J gene TRBJ2-7, with D perhaps matching TRBD1 (5 bases). There are 13 residues in the CDR3. CDR1 MGHRA and CDR2 YSYEKL come from the germline V gene. V lost 0 bases and J 5 bases, leaving 8 bases between the germline ends. CDR3 sequence: CASSQDPGNEQYF. CDR3 DNA: TGCGCCAGCAGCCAAGATCCAGGGAACGAGCAGTACTTC.

This clone was recorded a few times. The gene calls are TRBV11-2 and TRBJ1-1; D is perhaps TRBD1 (5 bases). V was cut by 4 bases and J by 5 bases, with 11 bases left in between. Germline-derived CDR1 and CDR2 are SGHAT and FQNNGV. This CDR3 contains 13 residues. CDR3 amino acids: CASSSGPGTEAFF. In DNA, the CDR3 is TGTGCCAGCAGCTCAGGGCCAGGTACTGAAGCTTTCTTT.

The chain links TRBV9 to TRBJ1-1, with 9 positions matching TRBD1. Germline CDR1 is SGDLS and CDR2 is YYNGEE. V lost 4 bases to trimming and J lost 6 bases; unmatched junction nucleotides: 10. The CDR3 consists of 15 residues. The CDR3 sequence is CASSPDRGRAPEAFF. The CDR3 DNA is TGTGCCAGCAGCCCGGACAGGGGAAGGGCCCCTGAAGCTTTCTTT.

V and J are TRBV27 and TRBJ1-5; D is unresolved. This CDR3 has 13 residues. Germline V gives CDR1 MNHEY, CDR2 SMNVEV (reference sequence). The V gene lost 0 bases and the J gene lost 9 bases, with 9 bases spanning the gap. The CDR3 reads CASSLSYYRPQHF. DNA of the CDR3: TGTGCCAGCAGTTTATCTTATTATAGGCCCCAGCATTTT.

The rearrangement uses TRBV19 and TRBJ2-7; 8 bases map to TRBD2. Germline CDR1 and CDR2: LNHDA and SQIVND (reference sequence). The CDR3 consists of 19 residues. After removal of 5 bases from V and 0 bases from J, the junction contained 18 bases not matched to a gene. DNA of the CDR3: TGTGCCAGTAGTCCCTCCTCGCGGGGGGTCGGGGGCAGCTCCTACGAGCAGTACTTC. It encodes CASSPSSRGVGGSSYEQYF.

This clone was seen more than once but under ten times. This chain connects TRBV12-5 to TRBJ2-3, with 9 bases identical to TRBD1. This CDR3 has 17 residues. Trimming at V came to 4 bases and at J to 0 bases, leaving 8 bases not matched to a gene. The germline CDR1 and CDR2 sequences are LGHNT and FRNRAP. The CDR3 reads CASGSPRQGESTDTQYF. The CDR3 coding sequence is TGTGCTAGTGGTTCCCCCCGACAGGGGGAGAGCACAGATACGCAGTATTTT.

The rearrangement uses TRBV5-6 and TRBJ2-7, with 10 bases that match TRBD2. The CDR3 length is 16 residues. Losses at the gene ends were 0 bases for V and 2 bases for J; bases not matched to a gene: 5. CDR1 and CDR2 (germline): SGHDT, YYEEEE. CDR3 nucleotides: TGTGCCAGCAGCTTGGTGCCTAGCGGGGGCCCCTACGAGCAGTACTTC. This gives the protein CASSLVPSGGPYEQYF.

A remark on this clone: Within the sample, other DNA sequences also encode this same CDR3. The gene calls are TRBV9 and TRBJ1-4; no firm D call. Germline V lookup: CDR1 SGDLS, CDR2 YYNGEE. The CDR3 sequence is 14 residues long. Trimming took off 0 bases at V and 3 bases at J, with 6 bases between the two ends. CDR3 DNA: TGTGCCAGCAGCGTAGGGCAGTCTAATGAAAAACTGTTTTTT. Its protein product is CASSVGQSNEKLFF. The complete variable domain, with remaining parts taken from reference TRBV9 and TRBJ1-4, reads DSGVTQTPKHLITATGQRVTLRCSPRSGDLSVYWYQQSLDQGLQFLIQYYNGEERAKGNILERFSAQQFPDLHSELNLSSLELGDSALYFCASSVGQSNEKLFFGSGTQLSVL.

To note about this clone: Germline and junction disagree at one end, which may indicate a read error. This chain links TRBV6-6 with TRBJ1-2; a weak D match, TRBD1 (5 bases). The length of the CDR3 is 11 residues. Germline V gene sequence: CDR1 MNHNY, CDR2 SVGAGI (reference sequence). The DNA of the CDR3 is TGTGCCAGCACCGCGGACGGGACTACCTCCTTC. It specifies CASTADGTTSF.